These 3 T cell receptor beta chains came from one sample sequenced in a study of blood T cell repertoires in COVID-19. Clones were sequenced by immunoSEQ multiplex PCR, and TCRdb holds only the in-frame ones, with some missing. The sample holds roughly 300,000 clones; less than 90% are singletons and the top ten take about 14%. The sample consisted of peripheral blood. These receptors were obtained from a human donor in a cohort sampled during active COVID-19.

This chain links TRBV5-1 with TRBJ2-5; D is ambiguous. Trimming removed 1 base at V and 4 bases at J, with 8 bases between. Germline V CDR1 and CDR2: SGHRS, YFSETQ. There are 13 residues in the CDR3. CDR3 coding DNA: TGCGCCAGCAGCTTGATGAGAGGAGAGACCCAGTACTTC. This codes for CASSLMRGETQYF.

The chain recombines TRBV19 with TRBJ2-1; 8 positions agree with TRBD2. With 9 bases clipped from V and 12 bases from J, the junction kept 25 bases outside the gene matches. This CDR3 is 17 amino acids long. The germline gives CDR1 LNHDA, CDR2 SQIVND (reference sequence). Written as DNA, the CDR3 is TGTGCCAGCCAACTCGAGCCGGGCATCGGCGGGGGGAGTTGGCAGTTCTTC. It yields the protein CASQLEPGIGGGSWQFF.

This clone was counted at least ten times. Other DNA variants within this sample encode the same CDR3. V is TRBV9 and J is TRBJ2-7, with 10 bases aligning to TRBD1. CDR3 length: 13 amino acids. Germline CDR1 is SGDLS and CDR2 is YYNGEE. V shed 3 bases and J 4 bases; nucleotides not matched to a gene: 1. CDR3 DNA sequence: TGTGCCAGCAGCGGACAGGGGGCGTACGAGCAGTACTTC. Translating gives CASSGQGAYEQYF.